This T cell receptor (beta chain) was sequenced during a study of identical twins. Healthy Caucasians alone served as donors. As to this clonotype: Its target is not known.

The study's findings and limits: Researchers caution that invariant MAIT and iNKT cells could partly confound zero-insertion analyses. Monozygotic twin pairs showed more out-of-frame TCR alpha sharing than models estimated. Cross-sectional statistical analysis was relied on for the conclusions, without the same donors being followed.

TCRdb passed the 5' RACE reads through MiXCR, listing each CDR3 protein once. The profile covers around 470,000 distinct CDR3 sequences, with 14% appearing a single time and approximately 0.52% taken by the ten largest. Germline V CDR1 and CDR2: SGHKS, YYEKEE (reference sequence). V lost 4 bases to trimming and J lost 2 bases; unmatched junction nucleotides: 8. The CDR3 totals 16 residues. The sample was also reused in another study, on yellow fever vaccine responses in identical twins.

The sequence came from a woman aged 18-29 years in good health. The rearrangement links TRBV5-5 to TRBJ2-7; 11 nucleotides agree with TRBD2. Specimen: CD4+ T cells sorted from blood. DNA for the CDR3: TGTGCCAGCAGCCCTACGCTAGCGGGGGGAACCTACGAGCAGTACTTC. It codes for CASSPTLAGGTYEQYF.